Listed below are T cell receptor beta chains from one sample, sequenced in a study of tumor-infiltrating lymphocytes in primary liver carcinoma. TCRdb ran MiXCR on the multiplex PCR reads and lists one entry per CDR3 protein. The table lists about 100,000 distinct CDR3 sequences, approximately 72% of them singletons. The sequenced sample was tumor-adjacent normal liver tissue. Receptors originate from a middle-aged man with primary liver carcinoma and hepatitis B virus infection. CDR3s include the opening cysteine and the closing phenylalanine or tryptophan. A D gene is named only where the DNA matches it firmly. Where a row states a size, it is once, few, many or the class of an expanded clone; other rows omit it.

v_call	j_call	clone_size	d_call	cdr3_aa	cdr3_nt
TRBV11-2	TRBJ2-1	NA	NA	CACSPQAGSEHFF	TGTGCCTGCAGCCCCCAGGCTGGGAGTGAGCACTTCTTC
TRBV11-2	TRBJ2-1	NA	TRBD2	CASRPAGGTAGNDNEQFF	TGTGCCAGCAGACCGGCCGGGGGGACTGCGGGGAACGACAATGAGCAGTTCTTC
TRBV5-1	TRBJ2-2	NA	TRBD1	CASSWAGTANTGELFF	TGCGCCAGCAGCTGGGCCGGGACAGCGAACACCGGGGAGCTGTTTTTT
TRBV10-3	TRBJ1-1	NA	TRBD1	CAVSESGGGDTEAIF	TGTGCCGTCAGTGAGTCAGGGGGCGGGGACACTGAAGCTATCTTT
TRBV14	TRBJ2-7	NA	NA	CASSLGPLREQYF	TGTGCTAGCAGCTTGGGACCCCTGAGGGAGCAGTACTTC
TRBV2	TRBJ1-5	few	NA	CASRDSYSNQPQHF	TGTGCCAGCAGGGACAGTTATAGCAATCAGCCCCAGCATTTT
TRBV28	TRBJ2-7	many	NA	CASTWGNEQYF	TGTGCCAGCACCTGGGGAAACGAGCAGTACTTC
TRBV9	TRBJ2-3	NA	NA	CASSVAHLTDTQYF	TGTGCCAGCAGCGTAGCTCACCTTACAGATACGCAGTATTTT
TRBV28	TRBJ1-2	NA	NA	CASSLCEGRNYGYTF	TGTGCCAGTAGTCTTTGCGAAGGGCGTAACTATGGCTACACCTTC
TRBV11-2	TRBJ1-2	many	NA	CASSLPQGDFYGHTF	TGTGCCAGCAGCCTCCCACAAGGGGATTTCTATGGCCACACCTTC
TRBV6-1	TRBJ2-3	NA	TRBD2	CASSEASGRTGTQYF	TGTGCCAGCAGTGAGGCTAGCGGTCGCACAGGTACGCAGTATTTT
TRBV13	TRBJ2-1	NA	NA	CACSLINEQCF	TGTGCCTGCAGCTTAATAAATGAGCAGTGCTTC
TRBV11-2	TRBJ1-2	medium-sized	NA	CASSLGRQSYGYTF	TGTGCCAGCAGCTTAGGTCGGCAGAGCTATGGCTACACCTTC
TRBV7-9	TRBJ1-2	NA	NA	CDSSLGRTYGYTF	TGTGACAGCAGCTTAGGGAGGACATATGGCTACACCTTC
TRBV11-2	TRBJ2-3	NA	NA	CANSLGDNTDTQYF	TGTGCCAACAGTTTAGGTGACAACACAGATACGCAGTATTTT
TRBV14	TRBJ2-7	once	TRBD2	CTTSQDLSSGNFTYEQYF	TGTACCACCAGCCAAGATCTCTCTAGCGGGAATTTTACCTACGAGCAGTACTTC
TRBV6-5	TRBJ2-6	medium-sized	NA	CASSREAGANVLTF	TGTGCCAGCAGTCGAGAAGCTGGGGCCAACGTCCTGACTTTC
TRBV6-5	TRBJ2-1	once	NA	CASSCGAGYNEQFF	TGTGCCAGCAGTTGCGGGGCAGGATACAATGAGCAGTTCTTC
TRBV5-4	TRBJ1-6	NA	NA	CASSLGMDNNSPLHF	TGTGCCAGCAGCTTGGGGATGGACAATAATTCACCCCTCCACTTT
TRBV11-2	TRBJ2-7	NA	NA	CASNLGVTLPYEQHF	TGTGCCAGCAACCTCGGCGTGACTCTACCCTACGAGCAGCACTTC
TRBV5-1	TRBJ2-5	NA	NA	CASNLGRLQETQYF	TGCGCCAGCAACTTGGGGCGTCTTCAGGAGACCCAGTACTTC
TRBV10-3	TRBJ2-5	NA	NA	CAISEYREDRTQYF	TGTGCCATCAGTGAGTATCGGGAGGACAGGACCCAGTACTTC
TRBV11-1	TRBJ2-1	NA	TRBD2	CVSSLEQAGEVDNEQFF	TGTGTCAGCAGCCTGGAACAAGCGGGAGAAGTTGACAATGAGCAGTTCTTC
TRBV11-2	TRBJ1-6	NA	NA	CGNSFGRDNSPLHF	TGTGGCAACAGCTTTGGGAGGGATAATTCACCCCTCCACTTT
TRBV29-1	TRBJ1-3	many	NA	CSVATGASGNTIYF	TGCAGCGTGGCGACCGGAGCCTCTGGAAACACCATATATTTT
TRBV11-1	TRBJ2-1	once	NA	CASSRLVGEVEQFF	TGTGCCAGCAGCCGATTGGTGGGAGAGGTTGAGCAGTTCTTC
TRBV11-2	TRBJ1-1	NA	NA	CASSLGHTEAFF	TGTGCCAGCAGCTTAGGTCATACTGAAGCTTTCTTT
TRBV28	TRBJ2-5	once	NA	CASRGYGAGKETQYF	TGTGCCAGCAGGGGGTACGGGGCTGGGAAAGAGACCCAGTACTTC
TRBV6-1	TRBJ2-7	once	NA	CASSELGDSGGQYF	TGTGCCAGCAGTGAATTGGGGGATTCGGGTGGGCAGTACTTC
TRBV14	TRBJ2-7	NA	TRBD2	CASIPDPGGLYEQYF	TGTGCCAGCATCCCCGACCCGGGAGGGCTTTACGAGCAGTACTTT
TRBV30	TRBJ1-6	few	NA	CAFTGTLNSPLHF	TGTGCCTTCACCGGGACACTTAATTCACCCCTCCACTTT
TRBV29-1	TRBJ2-2	NA	TRBD2	CSVLAGGPAAYIGELFF	TGCAGCGTTCTAGCGGGAGGGCCCGCTGCGTACATCGGGGAACTGTTTTTT
TRBV20-1	TRBJ1-3	NA	TRBD1	CSATGGSGNTIYF	TGCAGTGCTACAGGGGGCTCTGGAAACACCATATATTTT
TRBV5-1	TRBJ2-5	NA	TRBD1	CASSLGEGGWETQYF	TGCGCCAGCAGCTTGGGAGAAGGGGGCTGGGAGACCCAGTACTTC
TRBV6-6	TRBJ2-1	many	NA	CASSYMISINSEQFF	TGTGCCAGCAGTTACATGATTAGCATTAATAGTGAGCAGTTCTTC
TRBV29-1	TRBJ1-1	many	NA	CSVVRVEMTAHVNTEAFF	TGCAGCGTTGTGAGAGTGGAAATGACAGCCCATGTGAACACTGAAGCTTTCTTT
TRBV11-2	TRBJ2-3	few	NA	CASSLGLGPDKQYF	TGTGCCAGCAGCTTAGGACTGGGGCCAGATAAACAGTATTTT
TRBV11-3	TRBJ2-1	once	TRBD2	CASSLSGTSGRCEQSF	TGTGCCAGCAGCCTATCAGGGACTAGCGGGAGATGTGAGCAGTCCTTC
TRBV11-2	TRBJ2-6	NA	NA	CASSLERSGSDVLTF	TGTGCCAGCAGCTTAGAACGGTCCGGGAGCGACGTCCTGACTTTC
TRBV21-1	TRBJ1-4	NA	NA	CASSKIVTTNEKLFF	TGTGCCAGCAGCAAGATCGTGACAACTAATGAAAAACTGTTTTTT
TRBV7-2	TRBJ2-2	NA	TRBD2	CASSLDSVSGRAGELFF	TGTGCCAGCAGCTTAGACTCGGTTAGCGGGAGGGCCGGGGAGCTGTTTTTT
TRBV29-1	TRBJ2-3	NA	NA	CSVAGERETQYF	TGCAGCGTTGCAGGTGAACGGGAAACGCAGTATTTT